The 9 T cell receptor beta chains below all came from one sample that was sequenced in a study of shared clonotypes between healthy human individuals. Profiled with immunoSEQ multiplex PCR; TCRdb holds only in-frame clones, not every one. Among hundreds of thousands of clones listed, around two thirds were seen once. The material sequenced was memory CD4+ T cells sorted from blood. Subset here: CD45RA-negative fraction. The receptor source for this set is a woman aged 25-40 years in good health.

The V gene is TRBV5-1, the J gene TRBJ2-7; 9 nucleotides align to TRBD1. With 1 base clipped from V and 4 bases from J, the junction kept 12 bases outside the gene matches. Per the germline V gene, CDR1 is SGHRS and CDR2 is YFSETQ. This CDR3 comprises 17 residues. The CDR3 DNA reads TGCGCCAGCAGCTTGAGTTTGTTTAACAGGGGGCCGTACGAGCAGTACTTC. Its protein product is CASSLSLFNRGPYEQYF.

The chain employs TRBV29-1 and TRBJ2-7; TRBD2 matches 11 bases. The V segment lost 4 bases and the J segment 3 bases; nucleotides outside the gene matches: 2. Germline lookup yields CDR1 SQVTM and CDR2 ANQGSEA. CDR3 length: 13 residues. The CDR3 here is CSVGLAGIYEQYF. For the CDR3, the DNA is TGCAGCGTTGGACTAGCGGGAATCTACGAGCAGTACTTC.

The chain recombines TRBV28 with TRBJ2-7; D is ambiguous. CDR1 is MDHEN and CDR2 is SYDVKM in the germline V gene. The CDR3 is made up of 12 amino acids. V was pared by 7 bases and J by 3 bases, with 10 bases between. This chain's CDR3 is CASTKDFYEQYF. In DNA, the CDR3 is TGTGCCAGCACTAAAGACTTCTACGAGCAGTACTTC. Full variable domain (missing parts from reference TRBV28 and TRBJ2-7): DVKVTQSSRYLVKRTGEKVFLECVQDMDHENMFWYRQDPGLGLRLIYFSYDVKMKEKGDIPEGYSVSREKKERFSLILESASTNQTSMYLCASTKDFYEQYFGPGTRLTVT.

The chain is built from TRBV25-1 and TRBJ1-1; TRBD1 might be the D (6 bases). The CDR3 loop spans 14 amino acids. V lost 2 bases to trimming and J lost 8 bases, with 15 bases between them. Germline values: CDR1 MGHDK, CDR2 SYGVNS. The CDR3 DNA follows: TGTGCCAGCAGTGAAGGTGGGACACTCCAGGAAGCTTTCTTT. This sequence encodes CASSEGGTLQEAFF. The full variable domain, its missing parts supplied by reference TRBV25-1 and TRBJ1-1, is EADIYQTPRYLVIGTGKKITLECSQTMGHDKMYWYQQDPGMELHLIHYSYGVNSTEKGDLSSESTVSRIRTEHFPLTLESARPSHTSQYLCASSEGGTLQEAFFGQGTRLTVV.

The V gene is TRBV7-2, the J gene TRBJ2-3; TRBD1 is a possible D gene (5 bases). V was clipped by 6 bases and J by 0 bases, with 13 bases between them. Germline assignment: CDR1 SGHTA and CDR2 FQGNSA. The CDR3 is made up of 15 amino acids. CDR3 sequence (DNA): TGTGCCAGCAGGTCTCGTTCAGGGAGCACAGATACGCAGTATTTT. Encoded protein: CASRSRSGSTDTQYF.

The rearrangement joins TRBV19 to TRBJ1-2, with 7 bases fitting TRBD1. CDR1 and CDR2 from the germline V gene are LNHDA and SQIVND (reference sequence). CDR3 size: 13 residues. V shed 6 bases and J 7 bases; nucleotides not matched to a gene: 8. CDR3: CASRLTGRSGYTF. The CDR3 nucleotides are TGTGCCAGTAGACTGACAGGGAGAAGTGGCTACACCTTC.

The chain links TRBV5-1 to TRBJ2-2, with D unclear. Germline lookup yields CDR1 SGHRS and CDR2 YFSETQ. The V end was cut by 4 bases, the J end by 1 base, with 11 bases between. This CDR3 region has 15 residues. In DNA, the CDR3 is TGCGCCAGCAGCCCCCGGTCGGAGAACACCGGGGAGCTGTTTTTT. This encodes CASSPRSENTGELFF.

V gene TRBV7-2 combines with J gene TRBJ1-3, with 7 bases identical to TRBD1. CDR3 length: 14 amino acids. Germline V lookup: CDR1 SGHTA, CDR2 FQGNSA. V lost 5 bases, J lost 4 bases, and 5 bases stayed unmatched. CDR3 DNA: TGTGCCAGCAGCCCAGGGGGGGTAGGAAACACCATATATTTT. It specifies CASSPGGVGNTIYF.

The rearrangement links TRBV6-1 to TRBJ2-1; a weak D match, TRBD2 (5 bases). With 1 base removed from V and 7 bases from J, the gap between germline ends came to 11 bases. In germline, CDR1 is MNHNS, CDR2 SASEGT. The CDR3 contains 14 residues. The CDR3 is CASSEGPAVNEQFF. The CDR3 DNA is TGTGCCAGCAGTGAAGGTCCAGCGGTAAATGAGCAGTTCTTC.